Shown below are 18 T cell receptor beta chains from a single sample sequenced in a study of T cell responses to AZD1222 COVID-19 vaccine (dated by TCRdb to 2020 to 2023). Libraries were built with the immunoSEQ multiplex PCR assay. This immuneACCESS table, as held by TCRdb, lists in-frame sequences with V and J called but not all clones. Of the missing ones, under half trace to an unresolved V gene in checked studies; the others have no known cause. The table for this sample lists about 170,000 clones; around 90% of them were counted only once. Jointly, the top ten make up approximately 1.8% of the sample. What this sample's time point label stands for: baseline before first vaccination. The sample here was peripheral blood, taken on day 0 of AZD1222 vaccination. The origin of the receptors is an adult in good health.

CDR3 sequence: CASRSQGAGQPQHF. Written as DNA, the CDR3 is TGTGCCAGCCGGAGTCAGGGGGCGGGTCAGCCCCAGCATTTT. The V and J genes are TRBV19 and TRBJ1-5; 8 bases map to TRBD1. The junction had 10 bases not matched to a gene; V was cut back by 9 bases and J by 6 bases. This CDR3 is 14 amino acids long. Germline V lookup: CDR1 LNHDA, CDR2 SQIVND (reference sequence).

The chain has TRBV5-5 and TRBJ1-6; TRBD1 might be the D (6 bases). V lost 0 bases to trimming and J lost 12 bases, with 19 bases between them. Germline CDR1 SGHKS, CDR2 YYEKEE (reference sequence). The CDR3 contains 16 residues. CDR3 loop: CASSLEAGTTFRPLHF. CDR3 DNA: TGTGCCAGCAGCTTGGAGGCTGGGACAACGTTTAGACCCCTCCACTTT. The variable domain in full, completed from reference TRBV5-5 and TRBJ1-6, reads DAGVTQSPTHLIKTRGQQVTLRCSPISGHKSVSWYQQVLGQGPQFIFQYYEKEERGRGNFPDRFSARQFPNYSSELNVNALLLGDSALYLCASSLEAGTTFRPLHFGNGTRLTVT.

V usage is TRBV18 and J usage is TRBJ2-4; D gene ambiguous. Per germline, CDR1 KGHSH and CDR2 LQKENI. Trimming pared 0 bases from V and 0 bases from J, leaving 9 bases between. This CDR3 is built from 16 residues. CDR3 residues: CASSPPSGLAKNIQYF. CDR3 DNA sequence: TGTGCCAGCTCACCACCGTCAGGCCTAGCCAAAAACATTCAGTACTTC.

The chain carries TRBV11-2 and TRBJ1-1; a possible D gene is TRBD1 (5 bases). The V end was cut by 5 bases, the J end by 12 bases, with 16 bases between. In germline, CDR1 is SGHAT, CDR2 FQNNGV. The CDR3 is 12 residues long. The CDR3 is CASSPGQPVPFF. CDR3 sequence (DNA): TGTGCCAGCAGCCCCGGACAACCAGTCCCTTTCTTT.

The chain uses TRBV5-6 and TRBJ1-2; possible D gene TRBD1, 5 bases. Trimming removed 5 bases from V and 8 bases from J, with 16 bases in between. In germline, CDR1 is SGHDT, CDR2 YYEEEE. The length of the CDR3 is 13 residues. The CDR3 is CASSIRGSRGYTF. CDR3 DNA: TGTGCCAGCAGTATTCGGGGCTCGAGGGGCTACACCTTC.

The genes are TRBV30 and TRBJ1-3; TRBD1 matches at 7 bases. This CDR3 is 14 amino acids long. The V and J ends lost 0 bases and 4 bases, in that order; junction bases with no gene match: 3. Germline V CDR1 and CDR2: GTSNPN, SVGIG (reference sequence). CDR3 sequence reads: CAWSVQGPGNTIYF. The CDR3 nucleotides read TGTGCCTGGAGTGTACAGGGGCCGGGAAACACCATATATTTT.

V is TRBV29-1 and J is TRBJ1-1, with a weak D call TRBD1 (6 bases). Trimming pared 5 bases from V and 5 bases from J, leaving 18 bases between. This CDR3 is 14 amino acids long. The germline CDR1 and CDR2 sequences are SQVTM and ANQGSEA. CDR3 in amino acids: CSVSLSGTMTEAFF. The CDR3 DNA reads as TGCAGCGTTTCCCTATCCGGGACAATGACTGAAGCTTTCTTT. The full variable domain, rest sourced from reference TRBV29-1 and TRBJ1-1, is SAVISQKPSRDICQRGTSLTIQCQVDSQVTMMFWYRQQPGQSLTLIATANQGSEATYESGFVIDKFPISRPNLTFSTLTVSNMSPEDSSIYLCSVSLSGTMTEAFFGQGTRLTVV.

This clone came up a few times. Other DNA sequences within the sample encode an identical CDR3. This rearrangement joins TRBV6-5 to TRBJ1-6; the match to TRBD1 covers 10 bases. The CDR3 totals 16 residues. The germline CDR1 and CDR2 sequences are MNHEY and SVGAGI. V lost 0 bases to trimming and J lost 6 bases; unmatched junction nucleotides: 2. CDR3 protein: CASSYSGQGSNSPLHF. CDR3 bases: TGTGCCAGCAGTTACTCGGGACAGGGGAGTAATTCACCCCTCCACTTT.

The V call is TRBV5-1, the J call TRBJ2-7, with a possible D match to TRBD1 (5 bases). From germline, CDR1 is SGHRS and CDR2 YFSETQ. This CDR3 has 16 residues. Trimming cost V 0 bases and J 2 bases, with 15 bases left between them. CDR3 residues: CASSLEVGADTYEQYF. CDR3 DNA sequence: TGCGCCAGCAGCTTGGAGGTAGGGGCAGACACCTACGAGCAGTACTTC.

V is TRBV2 and J is TRBJ1-5, with 10 bases matching TRBD1. With 7 bases clipped from V and 7 bases from J, the junction kept 7 bases outside the gene matches. This CDR3 has 14 residues. The germline CDR1 and CDR2 sequences are SNHLY and FYNNEI. For the CDR3, the DNA is TGTGCCAGCAATAGACAGGGGGCACACCAGCCCCAGCATTTT. It is translated as CASNRQGAHQPQHF.

V usage is TRBV7-2 and J usage is TRBJ2-7, with 7 bases that match TRBD2. Germline V gene lookup returns CDR1 SGHTA and CDR2 FQGNSA. V was clipped by 5 bases and J by 3 bases; unmatched bases: 10. This CDR3 comprises 15 residues. The CDR3 DNA follows: TGTGCCAGCAGCCCGCGTGGGGGGGGGTACTACGAGCAGTACTTC. Protein product: CASSPRGGGYYEQYF.

This clone was seen more than once but under ten times. The CDR3 here is CASSVGDEQYF. CDR3 sequence (DNA): TGTGCCAGCAGCGTAGGGGACGAGCAGTACTTC. The chain carries TRBV9 and TRBJ2-7; D unresolved. The length of the CDR3 is 11 residues. Germline values: CDR1 SGDLS, CDR2 YYNGEE. The V gene lost 0 bases and the J gene lost 5 bases, with 3 bases spanning the gap.

This chain joins TRBV28 and TRBJ1-5; TRBD1 aligns across 7 bases. The CDR3 length is 15 residues. CDR1 MDHEN and CDR2 SYDVKM come from the germline V gene. Unmatched junction bases numbered 8, after V lost 6 bases and J lost 3 bases. The CDR3 region has the DNA TGTGCCAGCAGGCCATCACAGGGGTACAATCAGCCCCAGCATTTT. Translated: CASRPSQGYNQPQHF.

The chain couples TRBV4-2 to TRBJ1-4; 9 bases are shared with TRBD1. This CDR3 region has 16 residues. V was pared by 1 base and J by 0 bases, with 0 bases of the junction left unmatched. Germline CDR1 and CDR2: LGHNA and YNFKEQ. The CDR3: CASSQGTGATNEKLFF. The DNA for the CDR3 is TGTGCCAGCAGCCAAGGGACAGGGGCAACTAATGAAAAACTGTTTTTT.

V is TRBV14 and J is TRBJ1-1, with TRBD1 as a possible D gene (6 bases). CDR1 and CDR2 (germline): SGHDN, FVKESK. The CDR3 has 16 amino acids. Trimming took off 1 base at V and 0 bases at J, with 12 bases between the two ends. In DNA form, the CDR3 reads TGTGCCAGCAGCCAAGGAATTACAGGGTTGAACACTGAAGCTTTCTTT. Protein product: CASSQGITGLNTEAFF.

V and J are TRBV27 and TRBJ2-4, with TRBD1 identical over 11 bases. Germline V gene data show CDR1 as MNHEY and CDR2 as SMNVEV (reference sequence). Trimming at V came to 2 bases and at J to 7 bases, leaving 10 bases not matched to a gene. The CDR3 contains 17 residues. CDR3 nucleotide sequence: TGTGCCAGCAGTTTAACCCGCCGGGACAGGGGGGAGAACATTCAGTACTTC. It yields the protein CASSLTRRDRGENIQYF.

The V and J genes are TRBV5-4 and TRBJ2-7, with D tentatively TRBD2 (6 bases). Germline CDR1 and CDR2: SGHNT and YYREEE (reference sequence). The CDR3 has 14 residues. Trimming shortened V by 5 bases and J by 6 bases, and 18 bases separated the two germline ends. The CDR3 DNA reads TGTGCCAGCAGTCCCGCGGTGAGCGGGTCCGAGCAGTACTTC. Its translation: CASSPAVSGSEQYF.

The chain couples TRBV9 to TRBJ2-1, with TRBD1 matching over 11 bases. This CDR3 comprises 20 residues. Trimming cost V 3 bases and J 2 bases; bases outside gene matches: 16. The germline gives CDR1 SGDLS, CDR2 YYNGEE. Here the CDR3 reads CASSARVGTGGYGPYNEQFF. CDR3 bases: TGTGCCAGCAGCGCGAGAGTCGGGACAGGGGGTTATGGGCCCTACAATGAGCAGTTCTTC.